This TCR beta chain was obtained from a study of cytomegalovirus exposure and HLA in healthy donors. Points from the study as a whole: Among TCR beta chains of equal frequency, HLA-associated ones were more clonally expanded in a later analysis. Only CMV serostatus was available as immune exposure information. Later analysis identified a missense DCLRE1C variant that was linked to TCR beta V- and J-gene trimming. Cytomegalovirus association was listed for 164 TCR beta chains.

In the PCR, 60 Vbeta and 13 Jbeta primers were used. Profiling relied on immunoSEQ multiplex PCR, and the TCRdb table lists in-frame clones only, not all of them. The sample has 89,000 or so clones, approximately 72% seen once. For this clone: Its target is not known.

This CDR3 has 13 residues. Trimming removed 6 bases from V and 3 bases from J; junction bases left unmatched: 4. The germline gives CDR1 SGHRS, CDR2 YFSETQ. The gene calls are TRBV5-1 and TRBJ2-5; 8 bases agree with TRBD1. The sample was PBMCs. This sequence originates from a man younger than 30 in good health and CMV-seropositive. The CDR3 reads CASTMTGEETQYF. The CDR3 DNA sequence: TGCGCCAGCACCATGACAGGGGAAGAGACCCAGTACTTC.